These 25 T cell receptor beta chains originate from one sample sequenced in a study of low-dose radiotherapy and immunotherapy resistance in tumors. First-strand cDNA relied on TRAV- and TRBV-specific primers spanning alpha and beta chains. The PCR that amplified TCRs ran for 15 to 25 cycles, relying on a constant-region primer and a V-primer adapter. Each CDR3 protein is one row after TCRdb ran MiXCR on the reads. The table records more than 15,000 distinct CDR3 sequences, approximately 63% of them present only once. The source is a human donor with advanced metastatic prostate, ovarian, gallbladder or colorectal cancer (not recorded which). This table probably holds off-target reads from a library built for another chain.

This chain connects TRBV5-1 to TRBJ2-1, with D uncertain. Germline V gives CDR1 SGHRS, CDR2 YFSETQ. The CDR3 has 13 residues. V shed 2 bases and J shed 5 bases, with 8 bases lying between them. CDR3 in DNA: TGCGCCAGCAGCTTTCCAGATCACAATGAGCAGTTCTTC. Translation gives CASSFPDHNEQFF.

The V call is TRBV30, the J call TRBJ2-5; D is unresolved. The CDR3 totals 14 residues. Germline V lookup: CDR1 GTSNPN, CDR2 SVGIG (reference sequence). With 3 bases removed from V and 1 base from J, the gap between germline ends came to 12 bases. CDR3 loop: CAWSRLTGQETQYF. CDR3 DNA: TGTGCCTGGAGCAGGTTGACCGGCCAAGAGACCCAGTACTTC.

The rearrangement links TRBV9 to TRBJ1-1; D unresolved. This CDR3 spans 15 amino acids. The germline V gene encodes CDR1 SGDLS and CDR2 YYNGEE. V lost 0 bases to trimming and J lost 0 bases, with 9 bases between them. CDR3: CASSVEYSMNTEAFF. The DNA of the CDR3 is TGTGCCAGCAGCGTAGAGTATTCCATGAACACTGAAGCTTTCTTT.

J is TRBJ1-2 and V is TRBV9, with 9 bases lining up with TRBD1. The ends lost 0 bases at V and 8 bases at J; junction bases unmatched: 5. CDR1 is SGDLS and CDR2 is YYNGEE in the germline V gene. The CDR3 has 14 amino acids. CDR3 nucleotides: TGTGCCAGCAGCGTAGAGGGACAGGGCTCAGGCTACACCTTC. It yields the protein CASSVEGQGSGYTF.

This sequence joins TRBV6-5 and TRBJ2-1, with D possibly being TRBD2 (6 bases). This CDR3 is 19 amino acids long. From germline, CDR1 is MNHEY and CDR2 SVGAGI. The germline V and J ends were trimmed by 5 bases and 0 bases, with 23 bases remaining between them. CDR3 DNA: TGTGCCAGCAGTGTTTGGGGGGTCCAACAGGCACGCTCCTACAATGAGCAGTTCTTC. This sequence encodes CASSVWGVQQARSYNEQFF.

This rearrangement joins TRBV6-2 or TRBV6-3 to TRBJ2-1; the match to TRBD2 covers 7 bases. This CDR3 is built from 16 residues. Germline CDR1 and CDR2: MNHEY and SVGEGT. The junction had 8 bases not matched to a gene; V was cut back by 0 bases and J by 6 bases. The chain's CDR3 is CASSYSAGVGLNEQFF. For the CDR3, the DNA is TGTGCCAGCAGTTACTCGGCGGGAGTGGGTCTCAATGAGCAGTTCTTC.

The chain uses TRBV28 and TRBJ2-7, with D possibly being TRBD2 (5 bases). The CDR3 has 15 residues. CDR1 is MDHEN, CDR2 SYDVKM, per germline. The germline V and J ends were trimmed by 5 bases and 5 bases, with 19 bases remaining between them. The CDR3 bases are TGTGCCAGCAGTGGTAGCGAATACCTTCGGGACGAGCAGTACTTC. Translated, it gives CASSGSEYLRDEQYF.

The rearrangement links TRBV6-2 or TRBV6-3 to TRBJ2-1, with 9 nucleotides matching TRBD1. The CDR3 covers 15 residues. V gave up 6 bases and J gave up 11 bases; unmatched junction bases: 14. CDR1 and CDR2 from the germline V gene are MNHEY and SVGEGT. The CDR3 is CASRPGQGSNRKQFF. For the CDR3, the DNA is TGTGCCAGCAGACCGGGACAGGGTTCCAACAGGAAGCAGTTCTTC.

In this sample, this clonotype turned up once. This rearrangement joins TRBV2 to TRBJ2-3; unclear D gene. This CDR3 has 14 residues. Germline V gives CDR1 SNHLY, CDR2 FYNNEI. Between the trimmed V and J ends, which lost 7 bases and 2 bases, there was a span of 13 bases. CDR3 DNA: TGTGCCAGCAAACGACCTGGTAACACAGATACGCAGTATTTT. Its protein product is CASKRPGNTDTQYF.

This clonotype appeared once. V usage is TRBV15 and J usage is TRBJ1-4, with D hard to call. CDR1 and CDR2 (germline): LNHNV, YYDKDF (reference sequence). Deletions cut 1 base from V and 5 bases from J, with 8 bases between. The CDR3 runs 14 residues. This chain's CDR3 is CATSRARSNEKLFF. The CDR3 DNA reads TGTGCCACCAGCAGAGCCAGGTCGAATGAAAAACTGTTTTTT. Variable domain in full (rest from reference TRBV15 and TRBJ1-4): DAMVIQNPRYQVTQFGKPVTLSCSQTLNHNVMYWYQQKSSQAPKLLFHYYDKDFNNEADTPDNFQSRRPNTSFCFLDIRSPGLGDTAMYLCATSRARSNEKLFFGSGTQLSVL.

This clonotype has only one observation. This rearrangement joins TRBV9 to TRBJ1-1; D is ambiguous. CDR1 and CDR2 from the germline V gene are SGDLS and YYNGEE. The CDR3 has 14 amino acids. Trimming shortened V by 2 bases and J by 1 base, and 9 bases separated the two germline ends. For the CDR3, the DNA is TGTGCCAGCAGCGTGCGGCAGACGAACACTGAAGCTTTCTTT. It translates to CASSVRQTNTEAFF.

The chain employs TRBV20-1 and TRBJ2-7; 10 bases fit TRBD2. The CDR3 sequence is 13 residues long. Per the germline V gene, CDR1 is DFQATT and CDR2 is SNEGSKA (reference sequence). J was trimmed by 5 bases and V by 6 bases; bases with no gene match: 7. The CDR3 reads CSALGLAENEQYF. In nucleotides, the CDR3 is TGCAGTGCCCTCGGACTAGCGGAAAACGAGCAGTACTTC.

The chain uses TRBV3-1 and TRBJ2-1; 7 bases fit TRBD1. This CDR3 contains 16 residues. In germline, CDR1 is LGHDT, CDR2 YNNKEL (reference sequence). J was trimmed by 7 bases and V by 1 base; bases with no gene match: 10. The CDR3 sequence: CASSQARTGVANEQFF. DNA for the CDR3: TGTGCCAGCAGCCAAGCGCGGACAGGTGTGGCGAATGAGCAGTTCTTC.

CDR3 protein: CASSEVQGPAAFF. In nucleotides, the CDR3 is TGTGCCAGCAGTGAAGTACAGGGGCCGGCAGCTTTCTTT. The chain has TRBV6-2 or TRBV6-3 and TRBJ1-1, with 7 nucleotides matching TRBD1. The germline CDR1 and CDR2 sequences are MNHEY and SVGEGT. CDR3 length: 13 amino acids. Germline trimming cut 5 bases from V and 10 bases from J; bases unmatched to any gene: 10.

V usage is TRBV20-1 and J usage is TRBJ2-1; 13 bases match TRBD2. Per the germline V gene, CDR1 is DFQATT and CDR2 is SNEGSKA (reference sequence). Unmatched junction bases numbered 5, after V lost 2 bases and J lost 4 bases. The CDR3 length is 16 residues. CDR3 sequence reads: CSARPGTSGTYNEQFF. The CDR3 nucleotides read TGCAGTGCTAGACCCGGGACTAGCGGGACTTACAATGAGCAGTTCTTC.

Relative to its sample, this clonotype is medium-sized (0.01 to 0.1%). This chain links TRBV2 with TRBJ2-2; 7 bases line up with TRBD2. Germline values: CDR1 SNHLY, CDR2 FYNNEI. The CDR3 covers 17 residues. Trimming cost V 1 base and J 0 bases; bases outside gene matches: 5. The CDR3 reads CASSEEASGANTGELFF. The CDR3 region has the DNA TGTGCCAGCAGTGAAGAAGCTAGCGGAGCGAACACCGGGGAGCTGTTTTTT.

This chain uses TRBV7-2 with TRBJ2-1; 8 bases map to TRBD2. Germline lookup yields CDR1 SGHTA and CDR2 FQGNSA. CDR3 size: 18 residues. Trimming took 2 bases from V and 5 from J; bases not matched to a gene: 14. In DNA, the CDR3 is TGTGCCAGCAGCTTACGCGGTAGCGGGGCCCCCCGGGACAATGAGCAGTTCTTC. Protein product: CASSLRGSGAPRDNEQFF.

This clonotype came up a few times. V is TRBV7-2 and J is TRBJ1-6, with D maybe TRBD1 (5 bases). This CDR3 region has 19 residues. Germline V gene lookup returns CDR1 SGHTA and CDR2 FQGNSA. The germline V and J ends were trimmed by 4 bases and 0 bases, with 19 bases remaining between them. The CDR3 spells CASSSSRGPGSSYNSPLHF. Here the CDR3 DNA reads TGTGCCAGCAGCTCATCCCGGGGCCCAGGGAGCTCCTATAATTCACCCCTCCACTTT.

The chain links TRBV4-3 to TRBJ2-1; 8 positions agree with TRBD2. Germline V gene lookup returns CDR1 LGHNA and CDR2 YSLEER. The junction had 14 bases not matched to a gene; V was cut back by 0 bases and J by 10 bases. The CDR3 loop spans 17 amino acids. The CDR3 loop reads CASSQDTGLVAMREQFF. The CDR3 nucleotides read TGCGCCAGCAGCCAAGATACGGGACTAGTGGCGATGAGGGAGCAGTTCTTC.

The chain recombines TRBV5-1 with TRBJ2-2, with TRBD2 matching over 7 bases. CDR1 is SGHRS and CDR2 is YFSETQ in the germline V gene. Losses at the gene ends were 0 bases for V and 0 bases for J; bases not matched to a gene: 2. The CDR3 covers 16 residues. The CDR3 nucleotides read TGCGCCAGCAGCTTGGCACGGGGGGCGAACACCGGGGAGCTGTTTTTT. This codes for CASSLARGANTGELFF.

This chain uses TRBV6-5 with TRBJ2-7; D ambiguous. Trimming stripped 2 bases from V and 0 bases from J, with 14 bases between. CDR1 and CDR2 (germline): MNHEY, SVGAGI. The CDR3 has 16 amino acids. The CDR3 coding sequence is TGTGCCAGCAGTTACCGGGTGGGTTTTAGCTCCTACGAGCAGTACTTC. Its translation is CASSYRVGFSSYEQYF.

This chain joins TRBV7-2 and TRBJ2-5, with 9 bases aligning to TRBD2. Germline trimming cut 3 bases from V and 5 bases from J; bases unmatched to any gene: 4. The CDR3 spans 14 residues. CDR1 and CDR2 from the germline V gene are SGHTA and FQGNSA. The CDR3: CASSLRGGGETQYF. CDR3 coding DNA: TGTGCCAGCAGCTTGCGGGGGGGAGGCGAGACCCAGTACTTC.

The chain uses TRBV6-8 and TRBJ2-7; 9 bases line up with TRBD1. Germline CDR1 reads MNHGY; CDR2 reads SAAAGT. This CDR3 comprises 15 residues. Germline trimming cut 0 bases from V and 3 bases from J; bases unmatched to any gene: 3. The CDR3 coding sequence is TGTGCCAGCAGTTACTCGAAGACAGGGGGCTACGAGCAGTACTTC. It codes for CASSYSKTGGYEQYF.

The gene calls are TRBV5-5 and TRBJ2-4, with TRBD1 matching over 9 bases. V was pared by 4 bases and J by 4 bases, with 9 bases of the junction left unmatched. Looked up from germline, CDR1 is SGHKS and CDR2 is YYEKEE (reference sequence). The CDR3 is made up of 16 amino acids. Here the CDR3 reads CASSAWGTGKKNIQYF. As DNA, the CDR3 is TGTGCCAGCAGCGCATGGGGGACAGGGAAAAAAAACATTCAGTACTTC. The full variable domain, its missing parts supplied by reference TRBV5-5 and TRBJ2-4, is DAGVTQSPTHLIKTRGQQVTLRCSPISGHKSVSWYQQVLGQGPQFIFQYYEKEERGRGNFPDRFSARQFPNYSSELNVNALLLGDSALYLCASSAWGTGKKNIQYFGAGTRLSVL.

The chain is built from TRBV5-4 and TRBJ1-2, with 7 bases fitting TRBD1. The CDR3 sequence is 13 residues long. Trimming at V came to 1 base and at J to 8 bases, leaving 5 bases not matched to a gene. Germline lookup yields CDR1 SGHNT and CDR2 YYREEE (reference sequence). The CDR3, as DNA: TGTGCCAGCAGCTTGACAGGGGTCCCAGGCTACACCTTC. This encodes CASSLTGVPGYTF. Using reference TRBV5-4 and TRBJ1-2 for the parts outside the CDR3, the full variable domain is ETGVTQSPTHLIKTRGQQVTLRCSSQSGHNTVSWYQQALGQGPQFIFQYYREEENGRGNFPPRFSGLQFPNYSSELNVNALELDDSALYLCASSLTGVPGYTFGSGTRLTVV.